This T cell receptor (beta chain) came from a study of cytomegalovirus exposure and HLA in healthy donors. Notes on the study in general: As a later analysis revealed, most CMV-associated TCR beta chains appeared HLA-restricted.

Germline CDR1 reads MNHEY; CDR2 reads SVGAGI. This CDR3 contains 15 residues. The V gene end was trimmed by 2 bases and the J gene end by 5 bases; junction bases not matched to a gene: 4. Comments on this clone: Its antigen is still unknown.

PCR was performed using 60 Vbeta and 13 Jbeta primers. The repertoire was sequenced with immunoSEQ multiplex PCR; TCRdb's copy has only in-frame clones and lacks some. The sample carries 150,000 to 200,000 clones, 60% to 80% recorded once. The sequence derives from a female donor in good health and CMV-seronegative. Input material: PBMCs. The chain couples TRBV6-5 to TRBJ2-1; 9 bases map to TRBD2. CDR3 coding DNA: TGTGCCAGCAGTTACGGGGCGGGAGGGAACAATGAGCAGTTCTTC. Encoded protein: CASSYGAGGNNEQFF.